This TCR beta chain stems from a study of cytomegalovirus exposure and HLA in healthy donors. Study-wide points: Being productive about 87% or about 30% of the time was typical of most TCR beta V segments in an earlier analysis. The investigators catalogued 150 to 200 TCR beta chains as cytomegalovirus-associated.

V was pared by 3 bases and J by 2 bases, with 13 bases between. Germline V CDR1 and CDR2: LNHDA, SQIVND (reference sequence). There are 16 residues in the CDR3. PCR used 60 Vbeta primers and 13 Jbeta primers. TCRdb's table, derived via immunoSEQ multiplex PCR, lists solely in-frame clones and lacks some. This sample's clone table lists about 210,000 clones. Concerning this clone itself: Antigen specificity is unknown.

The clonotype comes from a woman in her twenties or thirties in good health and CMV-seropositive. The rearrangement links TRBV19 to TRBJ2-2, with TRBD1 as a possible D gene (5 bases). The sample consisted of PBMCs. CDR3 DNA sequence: TGTGCCAGTAGTATTAATCGGCAGGGAAACACCGGGGAGCTGTTTTTT. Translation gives CASSINRQGNTGELFF.